Listed below are T cell receptor beta chains from one sample, sequenced in a study of blood T cell repertoires in COVID-19. The assay was immunoSEQ multiplex PCR, and TCRdb's table has in-frame clones only and misses some. This table has 50,000 to 65,000 clones, 82% appearing once. Specimen: peripheral blood. The receptors shown here come from a woman aged 55 to 70 with acute or convalescent COVID-19. Both conserved end residues are part of each CDR3. The D gene is left open where the match is weak. Size is stated for part of the rows, as once, few or many counts, or as a class when the clone is expanded.

DNA	CDR3	D	J	size	V
TGTGCCAGCAGTTTGGGGGGGGCAGCGGGCTATGGCTACACCTTC	CASSLGGAAGYGYTF	-	TRBJ1-2	-	TRBV28
TGTGCCACCAGTCAGGCGGGGACCTACGAGCAGTACTTC	CATSQAGTYEQYF	-	TRBJ2-7	-	TRBV24-1
TGTGCCAGCTCACCAAGCAGGGACAGGGGTGGAAACACCATATATTTT	CASSPSRDRGGNTIYF	TRBD1	TRBJ1-3	-	TRBV18
TGTGCCAGCAGCTTGAGCGGGGGGTACAACAATGAGCAGTTCTTC	CASSLSGGYNNEQFF	TRBD2	TRBJ2-1	-	TRBV7-3
TGTGCCAGCAGCCAAGCACTTAGCACAGATACGCAGTATTTT	CASSQALSTDTQYF	-	TRBJ2-3	few	TRBV3-1/TRBV3-2
TGTGCCAGCAGCCAGGCACAGGGGGCAGGGGATACGCAGTATTTT	CASSQAQGAGDTQYF	TRBD1	TRBJ2-3	once	TRBV4-2
TGTGCCAGCAGCAAGGACAGGGGGCGCAACTATGGCTACACCTTC	CASSKDRGRNYGYTF	TRBD1	TRBJ1-2	once	TRBV7-2
TGTGCCAGCAGTTTTTATGCCAGGGTCGATGAAAAACTGTTTTTT	CASSFYARVDEKLFF	-	TRBJ1-4	-	TRBV2
TGTGCCATCAGTGAAGGAACAGGGGGACAGCCCCAGCATTTT	CAISEGTGGQPQHF	TRBD1	TRBJ1-5	-	TRBV10-3
TGTGCCAGCAGCTTGGTTGGGGACACGTATGGCTACACCTTC	CASSLVGDTYGYTF	-	TRBJ1-2	-	TRBV5-5